These 24 T cell receptor beta chains came from one sample sequenced in a study of blood T cell repertoires in COVID-19. TCRdb's table, derived via immunoSEQ multiplex PCR, lists solely in-frame clones and lacks some. The sample yields 200,000 to 250,000 clones, approximately 84% seen once. Sequences were obtained from peripheral blood. These receptors came from a man aged 50-59 years with acute or convalescent COVID-19.

This clone was picked up many times. The rearrangement links TRBV19 to TRBJ1-4, with TRBD1 identical over 7 bases. The V and J ends lost 5 bases and 7 bases, in that order; junction bases with no gene match: 10. The CDR3 extends over 15 amino acids. Per germline, CDR1 LNHDA and CDR2 SQIVND (reference sequence). The CDR3 sequence: CASSLTGTEGEKLFF. The CDR3, as DNA: TGTGCCAGTAGTCTCACCGGGACAGAGGGTGAAAAACTGTTTTTT.

CDR3 sequence reads: CASRETGLGGYTF. The DNA for the CDR3 is TGTGCCAGCAGAGAGACAGGGTTAGGTGGCTACACCTTC. The J gene is TRBJ1-2, the V gene TRBV12-3 or TRBV12-4; TRBD1 agrees at 7 bases. J lost 7 bases, V lost 6 bases, and 8 bases had no gene match. CDR3 length: 13 amino acids.

This clone has only one observation. This chain connects TRBV5-1 to TRBJ2-7, with 8 bases aligning to TRBD1. Germline values: CDR1 SGHRS, CDR2 YFSETQ. The CDR3 length is 13 residues. V shed 8 bases and J 5 bases; nucleotides not matched to a gene: 9. CDR3 loop: CASSTGVSHEQYF. In DNA, the CDR3 is TGCGCCAGTTCGACAGGGGTCTCGCACGAGCAGTACTTC.

The gene calls are TRBV6-5 and TRBJ1-2; TRBD1 is a possible D gene (6 bases). V lost 4 bases and J lost 5, with 17 bases in between. Germline assignment: CDR1 MNHEY and CDR2 SVGAGI. This CDR3 contains 15 residues. CDR3: CASSFSTTGGYGYTF. The CDR3 region has the DNA TGTGCCAGCAGTTTTTCCACGACAGGAGGATATGGCTACACCTTC.

The gene calls are TRBV25-1 and TRBJ1-1, with 10 bases identical to TRBD1. The CDR3 has 16 residues. Germline trimming cut 6 bases from V and 4 bases from J; bases unmatched to any gene: 11. The V gene's germline CDR1 is MGHDK and CDR2 SYGVNS. This CDR3 reads CASSDTGTGVSTEAFF. The CDR3 coding sequence is TGTGCCAGCAGCGATACCGGGACAGGGGTGAGCACTGAAGCTTTCTTT.

The chain recombines TRBV11-2 with TRBJ1-5, with a tentative D call TRBD1 (5 bases). Germline assignment: CDR1 SGHAT and CDR2 FQNNGV. V shed 1 base and J shed 2 bases, with 12 bases lying between them. CDR3 length: 16 residues. The chain's CDR3 is CASSLGSQGGNQPQHF. CDR3 sequence (DNA): TGTGCCAGCAGCTTAGGTTCTCAGGGTGGCAATCAGCCCCAGCATTTT.

This clone was counted once. V usage is TRBV9 and J usage is TRBJ1-2, with D maybe TRBD1 (6 bases). The CDR3 length is 15 residues. The V and J ends lost 4 bases and 4 bases respectively, with 17 bases between them. Looked up from germline, CDR1 is SGDLS and CDR2 is YYNGEE. CDR3 sequence: CASSSRDTPGYGYTF. DNA for the CDR3: TGTGCCAGCAGCTCCAGGGACACCCCTGGCTATGGCTACACCTTC.

In its sample, this clone was seen a few times. CDR3 bases: TGTGCCAGCAGGCCAGAGGCAATTCTGGTTAATTCACCCCTCCACTTT. Translation: CASRPEAILVNSPLHF. The rearrangement links TRBV27 to TRBJ1-6; no clear D gene. CDR1 MNHEY and CDR2 SMNVEV come from the germline V gene (reference sequence). The CDR3 length is 16 residues. V was pared by 6 bases and J by 6 bases, with 18 bases between.

This clone was picked up one time. J is TRBJ2-3 and V is TRBV4-2; weak D call: TRBD1 (5 bases). The length of the CDR3 is 15 residues. Trimming took off 1 base at V and 1 base at J, with 9 bases between the two ends. Germline CDR1 LGHNA, CDR2 YNFKEQ. CDR3 coding DNA: TGTGCCAGCAGCCAAGGTGGCAGGGGCACAGATACGCAGTATTTT. As protein: CASSQGGRGTDTQYF.

This chain uses TRBV6-1 with TRBJ2-5; no firm D call. Trimming shortened V by 2 bases and J by 1 base, and 8 bases separated the two germline ends. Germline V gene lookup returns CDR1 MNHNS and CDR2 SASEGT. The CDR3 contains 14 residues. The CDR3, as DNA: TGTGCCAGCAGTGAAACGCCTAGCCAAGAGACCCAGTACTTC. Encoded protein: CASSETPSQETQYF.

The genes are TRBV2 and TRBJ1-6; 9 nucleotides align to TRBD1. V lost 7 bases to trimming and J lost 9 bases; unmatched junction nucleotides: 16. The V gene's germline CDR1 is SNHLY and CDR2 FYNNEI. The CDR3 has 17 residues. In DNA, the CDR3 is TGTGCCAGCACCGGGAGCCCGGGACAGGGTGCTCTTTCACCCCTCCACTTT. It yields the protein CASTGSPGQGALSPLHF.

V gene TRBV30 combines with J gene TRBJ1-2, with 11 positions matching TRBD1. The CDR3 has 19 amino acids. Germline assignment: CDR1 GTSNPN and CDR2 SVGIG (reference sequence). The trim removed 0 bases at V and 4 bases at J, leaving 16 bases unmatched. CDR3 nucleotide sequence: TGTGCCTGGAGTGTAGTAGGAAGGGACAGGGGGTCCGCTAGCTATGGCTACACCTTC. Protein sequence: CAWSVVGRDRGSASYGYTF.

The J gene is TRBJ2-1, the V gene TRBV4-1; the D gene is possibly TRBD2 (7 bases). Trimming removed 2 bases at V and 4 bases at J, with 15 bases between. Germline values: CDR1 MGHRA, CDR2 YSYEKL. CDR3 length: 16 amino acids. The CDR3 sequence: CASSQTPAGAYNEQFF. As DNA, the CDR3 is TGCGCCAGCAGCCAAACCCCGGCGGGGGCGTACAATGAGCAGTTCTTC.

V usage is TRBV20-1 and J usage is TRBJ1-1, with D unclear. Germline loops: CDR1 DFQATT, CDR2 SNEGSKA (reference sequence). CDR3 size: 11 residues. With 4 bases removed from V and 1 base from J, the gap between germline ends came to 4 bases. CDR3 nucleotides: TGCAGTGCTAAACAGAACACTGAAGCTTTCTTT. It specifies CSAKQNTEAFF.

V gene TRBV11-2 combines with J gene TRBJ2-3; 12 bases map to TRBD2. V trimming: 7 bases; J trimming: 6 bases; junction bases outside the gene matches: 5. CDR1 is SGHAT and CDR2 is FQNNGV in the germline V gene. There are 14 residues in the CDR3. CDR3 in amino acids: CASTLGTSGDTQYF. The CDR3 DNA sequence: TGTGCCAGCACCCTGGGGACTAGCGGGGATACGCAGTATTTT.

With respect to this clone: The sample contains more than one DNA sequence encoding this CDR3. In nucleotides, the CDR3 is TGTGCCAGCAGTCCGGACAGCTCCTACGAGCAGTACTTC. Residues: CASSPDSSYEQYF. The J gene is TRBJ2-7, the V gene TRBV12-3 or TRBV12-4, with a tentative D call TRBD1 (6 bases). The CDR3 length is 13 residues. With 5 bases removed from V and 0 bases from J, the gap between germline ends came to 8 bases.

The J gene is TRBJ2-5, the V gene TRBV7-9; D possibly corresponds to TRBD2 (5 bases). Trimming pared 4 bases from V and 4 bases from J, leaving 10 bases between. Germline CDR1 SEHNR, CDR2 FQNEAQ (reference sequence). The CDR3 covers 13 residues. In nucleotides, the CDR3 is TGTGCCAGCAGCTGGGCTAGCCGAGAGACCCAGTACTTC. It yields the protein CASSWASRETQYF.

Relative to its sample, this clone is medium-sized (0.01 to 0.1%). J is TRBJ1-1 and V is TRBV5-6; D call uncertain. The CDR3 has 16 residues. Germline values: CDR1 SGHDT, CDR2 YYEEEE. V lost 0 bases, J lost 0 bases, and 12 bases lay in between. Here the CDR3 reads CASSLGGPAMNTEAFF. The CDR3 DNA is TGTGCCAGCAGCTTGGGAGGCCCCGCAATGAACACTGAAGCTTTCTTT.

Turning to this clone: A read error may be the cause here, since a much bigger clone is one base away. Distinct nucleotide sequences in the sample also encode this CDR3. The chain recombines TRBV9 with TRBJ2-7; TRBD1 aligns across 7 bases. The CDR3 loop spans 14 amino acids. CDR1 and CDR2 from the germline V gene are SGDLS and YYNGEE. Germline trimming cut 0 bases from V and 6 bases from J; bases unmatched to any gene: 6. In DNA, the CDR3 is TGTGCCAGCAGCGTAGCGTACAGGGGTTCCGAGCAGTACTTC. It specifies CASSVAYRGSEQYF.

V and J are TRBV29-1 and TRBJ2-3; D not certain. The CDR3 totals 12 residues. V lost 3 bases to trimming and J lost 2 bases, with 6 bases between them. Germline loops: CDR1 SQVTM, CDR2 ANQGSEA. CDR3 in amino acids: CSVDGYTDTQYF. The DNA for the CDR3 is TGCAGCGTTGACGGGTACACAGATACGCAGTATTTT.

The rearrangement joins TRBV3-1 (or the pseudogene TRBV3-2) to TRBJ2-2; 8 nucleotides agree with TRBD2. This CDR3 spans 18 amino acids. V trimming: 0 bases; J trimming: 5 bases; junction bases outside the gene matches: 11. Germline CDR1 is LGHDT and CDR2 is YNNKEL (reference sequence). The CDR3 is CASSQEAQIAGRTGELFF. The CDR3 bases are TGTGCCAGCAGCCAAGAAGCCCAAATAGCGGGGCGGACCGGGGAGCTGTTTTTT.

The chain employs TRBV29-1 and TRBJ1-1; 8 bases agree with TRBD1. CDR1 SQVTM and CDR2 ANQGSEA come from the germline V gene. The V gene end was trimmed by 7 bases and the J gene end by 3 bases; junction bases not matched to a gene: 13. This CDR3 is 15 amino acids long. In DNA form, the CDR3 reads TGCAGCGCTCTACCTAGGACAGGGATGGACACTGAAGCTTTCTTT. It codes for CSALPRTGMDTEAFF.

J is TRBJ2-2 and V is TRBV11-3; TRBD1 might be the D (6 bases). The germline V gene encodes CDR1 SGHNT and CDR2 YENEEA. V shed 5 bases and J shed 5 bases, with 18 bases lying between them. The CDR3 is 16 amino acids. The CDR3 nucleotides read TGTGCCAGCAGCCTACCGGACAGCCAGTTTACCGGGGAGCTGTTTTTT. It codes for CASSLPDSQFTGELFF.

The chain employs TRBV4-2 and TRBJ1-1, with TRBD1 matching over 9 bases. The V gene's germline CDR1 is LGHNA and CDR2 YNFKEQ. The CDR3 length is 16 residues. Germline trimming cut 2 bases from V and 6 bases from J; bases unmatched to any gene: 10. The CDR3 DNA reads TGTGCCAGCAGCCAACCGGGACAGGGAACCGAGGCTGAAGCTTTCTTT. Amino acid sequence: CASSQPGQGTEAEAFF.